This T cell receptor (beta chain) was profiled in a study of T cell repertoires in cytomegalovirus infection. Study-wide context: Matching HLA type, along with CMV infection, was indicated by public TCR beta signatures. Study results and caveats: Clonotype analysis showed dominance of the ex vivo response by HLA-C-restricted CMV-specific TCR beta clonotypes.

Germline CDR1 and CDR2: SGHAT and FQNNGV. Trimming stripped 8 bases from V and 5 bases from J, with 18 bases between. This CDR3 region has 14 residues. TCRdb analysed the reads with MiXCR anew, one entry per CDR3 protein. The data show approximately 500,000 distinct CDR3 sequences, approximately 10% seen once. The sample holds many counts of this clonotype. Its antigen is unknown. Sequencing was done on a sample of PBMCs. This TCR derives from a human donor in good health (CMV status not recorded). Some clones in this sample may be carry-over from other donors' samples. The chain is built from TRBV11-2 and TRBJ1-2, with D perhaps matching TRBD1 (5 bases). This CDR3 reads CASGTHLSPYGYTF. CDR3 in DNA: TGTGCCAGCGGGACCCACCTTTCCCCTTATGGCTACACCTTC. The whole variable domain, filled in from reference TRBV11-2 and TRBJ1-2, reads EAGVAQSPRYKIIEKRQSVAFWCNPISGHATLYWYQQILGQGPKLLIQFQNNGVVDDSQLPKDRFSAERLKGVDSTLKIQPAKLEDSAVYLCASGTHLSPYGYTFGSGTRLTVV.